This entry is about one T cell receptor beta chain. The target of this receptor is not known. Base-call qualities are not available, and no considerably larger clone is one nucleotide away. Library method: 5' RACE. Sequencing was performed on an Illumina HiSeq 2500. A second PCR of about 7 to 12 cycles was run with a J-beta primer mix and a sample-barcoded 5' primer. Each TCR beta cDNA molecule received a unique molecular identifier from a template-switch 5' adaptor carrying 12 random nucleotides. At least 2.5 million CDR3-containing paired-end reads were obtained from each sample. The Mint cDNA synthesis kit, primed by a TRBC-specific oligonucleotide, was used to synthesize first-strand cDNA from all RNA. All cDNA was treated with uracil-DNA glycosylase and then went through a first 18-cycle PCR with the universal primers M1SS and BC2_uni_R. The source study handled its data this way. For normalization, 1 million high-quality reads were randomly selected from each sample, with every read carrying a distinct molecular identifier. Reads with shared molecular identifiers were discarded instead of being binned into consensus sequences. CDR3 identification, clonotype clustering and error correction used MiTCR with a Q25 quality threshold and the strictest error-elimination algorithm. A nonparametric unseen species model with Euler transformation was used to estimate a lower bound on total TCR beta diversity. TCRdb ran its own pipeline on the public reads, namely fastp trimming at Q25 and MiXCR clone calling, and kept in-frame beta chains. Each entry is one CDR3 protein sequence, shown with its most common DNA and genes. These V and J calls derive from TCRdb rather than the authors' analysis. Recorded for this sample are around 690,000 distinct CDR3 sequences; roughly three fifths of them occurred a single time. More than 35% of the sample goes to the ten largest clones.

The data originate from a study of blood T cells in healthy people across ages (dated by TCRdb to between 2015 and 2017). A note on the overall study: In model experiments, template switching captured roughly one uniquely barcoded TCR beta cDNA molecule for every two T cells. Age-related changes in TCR beta repertoire diversity were measured in the study by deep sequencing normalized with unique cDNA molecular identifiers. The donors were split into four age groups: young (average about 16 years), middle-aged (39), aged (approximately 59) and long-lived (over 80). To avoid experimental bias, donors of different ages were spread randomly across the sequencing lanes. The study analyzed two additional independent replicas of 1 million unique cDNA reads from the same blood draw for two donors, one aged 18 to 29 and one aged 80 or older.

Systemically healthy Caucasian individuals from Russia, approximately 39 in total and aged about 6 to 95 years, were included as donors. Each donor gave roughly 9 milliliters of peripheral blood, drawn into EDTA-treated Vacutainer tubes. Ficoll-Paque density-gradient centrifugation was used to isolate PBMCs, with at least 7 million obtained per sample. Trizol reagent was used to extract total RNA from PBMCs, with at least 5 micrograms per sample. For every donor, flow cytometry on a PBMC aliquot measured the percentage of naive CD45RAhigh/CD27high T cells. A distance of 9 bases separates the germline ends of V and J, which lose 4 bases and 4 bases respectively. Including the terminal cysteine and phenylalanine, the CDR3 comprises 13 residues. Only the CDR3 part of the read is kept: 39 bases, read in frame from the first base. General conclusions and limits of the study: The long-lived group showed more naive CD4+ T cells, fewer expanded clones and increased TCR diversity than the aged group, suggesting age selection. As age increased, observed TCR beta diversity per million T cells dropped in a roughly linear way, and a significant reduction was already evident by age 40. Because profiling used bulk unsorted PBMCs, naive and antigen-experienced compartments could not be compared conclusively. A strong correlation was found between observed TCR beta diversity and the percentage of naive T cells measured by flow cytometry. Estimates of total diversity from one million sequenced T cells were regarded as lower bounds and underestimates. The CMV infection status of donors was not known, potentially confounding age-related changes in expanded clonotypes.

The clonotype originates from a man in his sixties in good health. Sequenced: blood. The chain couples TRBV12-3 or TRBV12-4 to TRBJ2-3; no D gene is confidently identified. The DNA sequence follows: TGTGCCAGCAGTTCGGAACGAGCAGATACGCAGTATTTT. This is translated as CASSSERADTQYF.